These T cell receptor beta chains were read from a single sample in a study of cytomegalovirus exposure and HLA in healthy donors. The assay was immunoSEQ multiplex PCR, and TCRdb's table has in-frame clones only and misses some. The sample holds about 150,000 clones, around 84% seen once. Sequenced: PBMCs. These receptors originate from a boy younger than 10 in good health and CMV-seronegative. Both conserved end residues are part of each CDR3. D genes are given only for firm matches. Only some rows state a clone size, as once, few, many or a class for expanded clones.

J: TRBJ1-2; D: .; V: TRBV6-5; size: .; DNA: TGTGCCAGCAGTTACTCGAGTATCAGGCAGATCTATGGCTACACCTTC; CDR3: CASSYSSIRQIYGYTF
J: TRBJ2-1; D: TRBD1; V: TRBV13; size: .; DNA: TGTGCCAGCAGCTCTCACAGGGGGCCGGGCAATGAGCAGTTCTTC; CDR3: CASSSHRGPGNEQFF
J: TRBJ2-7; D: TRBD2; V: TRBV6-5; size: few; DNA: TGTGCCAGCAGTTTGACTAGCAGCTCCTACGAGCAGTACTTC; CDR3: CASSLTSSSYEQYF
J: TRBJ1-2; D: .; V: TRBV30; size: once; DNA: TGTGCCTGGACAGGGGACTATGGCTACACCTTC; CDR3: CAWTGDYGYTF
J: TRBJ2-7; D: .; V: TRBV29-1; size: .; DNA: TGCAGCGTTGAGCCCTCCGGGGGAACAGCTGTCCCCTACGAGCAGTACTTC; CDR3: CSVEPSGGTAVPYEQYF
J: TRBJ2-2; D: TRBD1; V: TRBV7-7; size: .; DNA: TGTGCCAGCAGGCAATGGACAGGGGCCGGGGAGCTGTTTTTT; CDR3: CASRQWTGAGELFF
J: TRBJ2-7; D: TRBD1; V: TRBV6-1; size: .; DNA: TGTGCCAGCAGTTTCCGGACAGGGCAGGAGCAGTACTTC; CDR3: CASSFRTGQEQYF
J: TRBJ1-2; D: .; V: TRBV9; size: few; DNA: TGTGCCAGCAGCCTAAAACCCTCGACAGATGGATGGTTTCGGTACACCTTC; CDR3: CASSLKPSTDGWFRYTF
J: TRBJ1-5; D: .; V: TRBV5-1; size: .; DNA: TGCGCCAGCAGACAGGACGGTCATAGCAATCAGCCCCAGCATTTT; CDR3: CASRQDGHSNQPQHF
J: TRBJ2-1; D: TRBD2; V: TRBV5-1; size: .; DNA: TGCGCCAGCAGCTTGGGGGCTAGCGGGGGATACAACAATGAGCAGTTCTTC; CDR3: CASSLGASGGYNNEQFF
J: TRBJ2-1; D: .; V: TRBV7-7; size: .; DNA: TGTGCCAGCAGCTTTGCTATGTACAATGAGCAGTTCTTC; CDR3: CASSFAMYNEQFF
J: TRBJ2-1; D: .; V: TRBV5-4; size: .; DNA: TGTGCCAGCAGACCTGGGGGGTACAATGAGCAGTTCTTC; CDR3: CASRPGGYNEQFF
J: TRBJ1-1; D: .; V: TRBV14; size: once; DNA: TGTGCCAGCAGCCAAGACAGGACTGAAGCTTTCTTT; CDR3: CASSQDRTEAFF
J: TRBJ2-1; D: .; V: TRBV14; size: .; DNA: TGTGCCAGCAGCCAAGATCAAACTAGCAATGAGCAGTTCTTC; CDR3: CASSQDQTSNEQFF
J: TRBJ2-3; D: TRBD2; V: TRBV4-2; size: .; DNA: TGTGCCAGCAGCCAAGGGGGGTGGCTAGCGGGAGAGGCAGATACGCAGTATTTT; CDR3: CASSQGGWLAGEADTQYF
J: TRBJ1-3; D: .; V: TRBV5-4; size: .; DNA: TGTGCCAGCAGCTGGCAACAGGGCACTGGAAACACCATATATTTT; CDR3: CASSWQQGTGNTIYF
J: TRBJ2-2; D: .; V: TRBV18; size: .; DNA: TGTGCCAGCTCACCTCGGCGGGATAAGAACACCGGGGAGCTGTTTTTT; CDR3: CASSPRRDKNTGELFF
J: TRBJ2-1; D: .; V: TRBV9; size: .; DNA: TGTGCCAGCAGCGGAGAAACAGGGAGATCCTACAATGAGCAGTTCTTC; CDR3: CASSGETGRSYNEQFF
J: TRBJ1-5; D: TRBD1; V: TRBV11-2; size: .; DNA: TGTGCCAGCAGCCTAGACGGGACAGGGAAAGGGCTTGGGGGCAATCAGCCCCAGCATTTT; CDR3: CASSLDGTGKGLGGNQPQHF
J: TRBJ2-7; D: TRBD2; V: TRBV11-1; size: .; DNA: TGTGCCAGCAGCTTCGGACTAGCGGGGAAGCCCTTCTCCTACGAGCAGTACTTC; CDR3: CASSFGLAGKPFSYEQYF
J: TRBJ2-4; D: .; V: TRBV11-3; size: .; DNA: TGTGCCAGCAGCTTAGTCCCAAACTCGAGAAGGACAGAGAAAAACATTCAGTACTTC; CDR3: CASSLVPNSRRTEKNIQYF
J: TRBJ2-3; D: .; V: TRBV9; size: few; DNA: TGTGCCAGCAGCGGGGCCACAGATACGCAGTATTTT; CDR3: CASSGATDTQYF
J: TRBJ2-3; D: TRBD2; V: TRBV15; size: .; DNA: TGTGCCACCAGCCCCTGGCAGGCTAGCGGTACAGATACGCAGTATTTT; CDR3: CATSPWQASGTDTQYF
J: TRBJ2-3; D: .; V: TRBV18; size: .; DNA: TGTGCCAGCTCACCTAGTCCCACAGATACGCAGTATTTT; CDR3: CASSPSPTDTQYF
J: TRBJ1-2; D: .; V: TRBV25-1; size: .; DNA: TGTGCCAGTTGTGCGGGACTTCGGTCCCCGTACACCTTC; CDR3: CASCAGLRSPYTF
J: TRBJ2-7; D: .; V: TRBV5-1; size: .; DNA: TGCGCCAGCAGCTTGGCGATACGAGGCGGAGTCTTCTACGAGCAGTACTTC; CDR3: CASSLAIRGGVFYEQYF
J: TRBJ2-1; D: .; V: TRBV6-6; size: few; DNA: TGTGCCAGCAGTTACCGAACCGGCGGGTACAATGAGCAGTTCTTC; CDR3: CASSYRTGGYNEQFF
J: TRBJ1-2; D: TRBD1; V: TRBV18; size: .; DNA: TGTGCCAGCTCACCGCAGGGGGCCCTAGACTATGGCTACACCTTC; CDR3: CASSPQGALDYGYTF
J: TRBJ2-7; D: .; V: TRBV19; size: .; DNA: TGTGCCAGTAGTAAGGTTCGAGGCGAATACGAGCAGTACTTC; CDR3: CASSKVRGEYEQYF
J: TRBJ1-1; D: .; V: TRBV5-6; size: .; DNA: TGTGCCAGCAGCCTTCCACAGAACACTGAAGCTTTCTTT; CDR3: CASSLPQNTEAFF
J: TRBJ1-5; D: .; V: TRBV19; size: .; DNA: TGTGCCAGTAGTGCGGGGATAATGCCCCAGCATTTT; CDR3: CASSAGIMPQHF
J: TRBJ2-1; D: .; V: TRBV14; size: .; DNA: TGTGCCAGCAGCAAGGACAGTTCGAATGAGCAGTTCTTC; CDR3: CASSKDSSNEQFF
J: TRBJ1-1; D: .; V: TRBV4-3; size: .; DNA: TGCGCCAGCAGCCAAGTCGGGGTGGACACTGAAGCTTTCTTT; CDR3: CASSQVGVDTEAFF
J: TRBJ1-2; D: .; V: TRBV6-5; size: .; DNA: TGTGCCAGCAGACCCGGGACACGTAACTATGGCTACACCTTC; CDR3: CASRPGTRNYGYTF
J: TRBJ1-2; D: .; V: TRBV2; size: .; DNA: TGTGCCAGCAGGGAAGGGGCATCCTATGGCTACACCTTC; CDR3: CASREGASYGYTF
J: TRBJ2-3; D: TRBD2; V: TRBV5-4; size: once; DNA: TGTGCCAGCAGCCCCGCCCGACTAGCGGGGGGACGTAGCACAGATACGCAGTATTTT; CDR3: CASSPARLAGGRSTDTQYF
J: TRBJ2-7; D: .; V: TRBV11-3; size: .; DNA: TGTGCCAGCAGCCCTAGCCCACCACCACTCAACTACGAGCAGTACTTC; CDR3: CASSPSPPPLNYEQYF
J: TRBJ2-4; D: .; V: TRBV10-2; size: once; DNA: TGCGCCAGCAGTGAGTGGCCTTGGGCAGGGGCTCCTCTCTTCGTTCAGTACTTC; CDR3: CASSEWPWAGAPLFVQYF
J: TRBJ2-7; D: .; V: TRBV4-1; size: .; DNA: TGCGCCAGCAGCCAAGGGTTGTCGGGGTACGAGCAGTACTTC; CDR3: CASSQGLSGYEQYF
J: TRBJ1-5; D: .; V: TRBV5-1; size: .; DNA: TGCGCCAGCAGCTTGGGCGTTAGCTCGCAGCCCCAGCATTTT; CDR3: CASSLGVSSQPQHF
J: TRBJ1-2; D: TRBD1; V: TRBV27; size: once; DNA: TGTGCCAGCAGTTCCTCCGACAGGGGGTATGGCTACACCTTC; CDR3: CASSSSDRGYGYTF
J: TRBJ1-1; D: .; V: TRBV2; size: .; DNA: TGTGCCAGCAGTGAGATTTCCGGGAACACTGAAGCTTTCTTT; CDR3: CASSEISGNTEAFF
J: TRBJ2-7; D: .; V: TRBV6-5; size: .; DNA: TGTGCCAGCAGTTACTCGAAGGTACGGGGCTACGAGCAGTACTTC; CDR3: CASSYSKVRGYEQYF
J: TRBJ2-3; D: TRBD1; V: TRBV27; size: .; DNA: TGTGCCAGCAGCCTCAGTCTTCGACAGGGGGACGCCTTAAGGTTGAATGATACGCAGTATTTT; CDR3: CASSLSLRQGDALRLNDTQYF
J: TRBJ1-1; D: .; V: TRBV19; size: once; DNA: TGTGCCAGTACCTCCCGGTCCCCCGATCCTGAAGCTTTCTTT; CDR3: CASTSRSPDPEAFF
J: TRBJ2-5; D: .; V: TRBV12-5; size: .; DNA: TGTGCTAGTGGTTACAGGGGGAGGGGGTACCAAGAGACCCAGTACTTC; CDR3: CASGYRGRGYQETQYF
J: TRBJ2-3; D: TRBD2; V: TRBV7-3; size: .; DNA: TGTGCCAGCAGCTTCGCTAGCGGGGGGACAGATACGCAGTATTTT; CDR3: CASSFASGGTDTQYF
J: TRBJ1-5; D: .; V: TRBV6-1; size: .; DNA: TGTGCCAGCAGTGAGCACTATAGCAATCAGCCCCAGCATTTT; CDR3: CASSEHYSNQPQHF
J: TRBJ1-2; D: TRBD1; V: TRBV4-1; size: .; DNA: TGCGCCAGCAGCCAAGTCCCAGGGGGTACCAACTATGGCTACACCTTC; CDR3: CASSQVPGGTNYGYTF
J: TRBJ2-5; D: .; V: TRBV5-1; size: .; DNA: TGCGCCAGCAGCTTGAGGCAGGGTAAAGAGACCCAGTACTTC; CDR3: CASSLRQGKETQYF
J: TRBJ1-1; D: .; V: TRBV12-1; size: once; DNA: TGTGCCAGCAGCATCGGACAGGGAGGAAAAGATACTGAAGCTTTCTTT; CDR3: CASSIGQGGKDTEAFF
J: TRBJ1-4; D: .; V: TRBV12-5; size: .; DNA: TGTGCTAGTGGTTGGGGCGTAACTAATGAAAAACTGTTTTTT; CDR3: CASGWGVTNEKLFF
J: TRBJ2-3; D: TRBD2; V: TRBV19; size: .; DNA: TGTGCCAGTAAGGGACTAGACACGGGCACAGATACGCAGTATTTT; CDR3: CASKGLDTGTDTQYF
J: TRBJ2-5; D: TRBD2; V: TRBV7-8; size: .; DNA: TGTGCCACCCTCCCTCTCCGGGGGGGCCGGGAGACCCAGTACTTC; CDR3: CATLPLRGGRETQYF
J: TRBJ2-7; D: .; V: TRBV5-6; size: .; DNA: TGTGCCAGCAGCGATCAGCTACAGTACGAGCAGTACTTC; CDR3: CASSDQLQYEQYF